These 25 T cell receptor beta chains were sequenced from one sample in a study of blood T cell repertoires in COVID-19. Produced via immunoSEQ multiplex PCR; TCRdb's table is partial and in-frame only. Of fewer than 300,000 clones listed, roughly nine tenths are singletons. The sample was peripheral blood. The receptors were sampled from a woman in her twenties or thirties with COVID-19, enrolled during active disease.

The J gene is TRBJ2-5, the V gene TRBV7-7; possibly TRBD1 for D (6 bases). The CDR3 is 13 residues long. The germline V and J ends were trimmed by 5 bases and 0 bases, with 7 bases remaining between them. Per the germline V gene, CDR1 is SSHAT and CDR2 is FNYEAQ (reference sequence). CDR3 bases: TGTGCCAGCAGCCAGGGGTACCAAGAGACCCAGTACTTC. It yields the protein CASSQGYQETQYF.

The chain recombines TRBV4-1 with TRBJ1-1; perhaps TRBD1 as D (6 bases). The CDR3 covers 14 residues. Trimming removed 6 bases from V and 2 bases from J, with 13 bases in between. Per germline, CDR1 MGHRA and CDR2 YSYEKL. The CDR3 DNA reads TGCGCCAGCAGGTTTGGACAGTTTAACACTGAAGCTTTCTTT. This translates into CASRFGQFNTEAFF.

The chain joins TRBV30 to TRBJ1-1; 8 bases agree with TRBD1. V lost 0 bases, J lost 0 bases, and 3 bases stayed unmatched. The CDR3 loop spans 15 amino acids. Germline CDR1 reads GTSNPN; CDR2 reads SVGIG (reference sequence). The CDR3 region is CAWSVNRGLNTEAFF. The DNA for the CDR3 is TGTGCCTGGAGTGTTAACAGGGGGTTGAACACTGAAGCTTTCTTT.

This clone appeared a few times. The chain is built from TRBV5-6 and TRBJ2-3; 14 nucleotides align to TRBD2. The V gene end was trimmed by 5 bases and the J gene end by 4 bases; junction bases not matched to a gene: 3. Germline loops: CDR1 SGHDT, CDR2 YYEEEE. This CDR3 has 15 residues. Here the CDR3 DNA reads TGTGCCAGCAGTCGACTAGCGGGAGGGCCAGATACGCAGTATTTT. Translating gives CASSRLAGGPDTQYF.

The J gene is TRBJ2-7, the V gene TRBV6-5, with 9 positions matching TRBD1. The germline V gene has CDR1 MNHEY and CDR2 SVGAGI. The CDR3 contains 15 residues. Trimming cost V 0 bases and J 4 bases; bases outside gene matches: 4. CDR3 nucleotides: TGTGCCAGCAGTTACTCCGGGACAGGGATATACGAGCAGTACTTC. Translation gives CASSYSGTGIYEQYF.

This chain uses TRBV7-9 with TRBJ2-5, with D perhaps matching TRBD2 (6 bases). Trimming took off 1 base at V and 5 bases at J, with 8 bases between the two ends. The CDR3 has 13 residues. CDR1 is SEHNR and CDR2 is FQNEAQ in the germline V gene (reference sequence). CDR3 sequence (DNA): TGTGCCAGCAGCTTAGTAGGGACTGAGACCCAGTACTTC. This encodes CASSLVGTETQYF.

The chain carries TRBV9 and TRBJ2-1, with TRBD2 matching 9 bases. CDR3 length: 16 amino acids. V was pared by 0 bases and J by 7 bases, with 8 bases of the junction left unmatched. Germline CDR1 and CDR2: SGDLS and YYNGEE. CDR3 region: CASSVGLAGVRNEQFF. The CDR3 region has the DNA TGTGCCAGCAGCGTAGGGTTAGCGGGAGTGCGGAATGAGCAGTTCTTC.

V and J are TRBV7-8 and TRBJ1-6, with D maybe TRBD1 (6 bases). CDR1 is SGHVS and CDR2 is FQNEAQ in the germline V gene. V gave up 5 bases and J gave up 8 bases, with 19 bases separating them. This CDR3 contains 16 residues. CDR3 residues: CASSPRRGGADSPLHF. The CDR3 coding sequence is TGTGCCAGCAGCCCCCGGAGGGGGGGAGCGGATTCACCCCTCCACTTT. Variable domain in full (rest from reference TRBV7-8 and TRBJ1-6): GAGVSQSPRYKVAKRGQDVALRCDPISGHVSLFWYQQALGQGPEFLTYFQNEAQLDKSGLPSDRFFAERPEGSVSTLKIQRTQQEDSAVYLCASSPRRGGADSPLHFGNGTRLTVT.

CDR3 sequence: CASSLSGLGAFF. The CDR3 coding sequence is TGTGCCAGCAGCTTATCTGGCCTTGGAGCTTTCTTT. The V and J genes are TRBV11-2 and TRBJ1-1; D gene ambiguous. Germline CDR1 is SGHAT and CDR2 is FQNNGV. Trimming shortened V by 2 bases and J by 10 bases, and 11 bases separated the two germline ends. The CDR3 contains 12 residues.

This CDR3 is CASSYRGRTSYEQYF. CDR3 in DNA: TGTGCCAGCAGTTACCGCGGGAGGACCTCCTACGAGCAGTACTTC. This chain links TRBV6-2 or TRBV6-3 with TRBJ2-7, with 8 bases matching TRBD2. The CDR3 runs 15 residues. The germline gives CDR1 MNHEY, CDR2 SVGEGT. With 2 bases clipped from V and 0 bases from J, the junction kept 3 bases outside the gene matches.

V usage is TRBV9 and J usage is TRBJ1-3; 7 nucleotides match TRBD1. Germline-derived CDR1 and CDR2 are SGDLS and YYNGEE. The CDR3 runs to 15 residues. The V gene end was trimmed by 2 bases and the J gene end by 0 bases; junction bases not matched to a gene: 2. DNA of the CDR3: TGTGCCAGCAGCGTCGGACAGGACTCTGGAAACACCATATATTTT. Translation: CASSVGQDSGNTIYF.

This clone came up a few times. The chain combines TRBV2 with TRBJ1-1; TRBD1 matches 8 bases. The V gene end was trimmed by 6 bases and the J gene end by 3 bases; junction bases not matched to a gene: 6. This CDR3 comprises 14 residues. CDR1 and CDR2 from the germline V gene are SNHLY and FYNNEI. The CDR3 here is CASRGDRLDTEAFF. CDR3 DNA sequence: TGTGCCAGCAGGGGGGACAGGCTGGACACTGAAGCTTTCTTT.

V gene TRBV3-1 (or the pseudogene TRBV3-2) combines with J gene TRBJ2-1, with D perhaps TRBD2 (7 bases). This CDR3 is 14 amino acids long. The V end lost 5 bases, the J end lost 6 bases, and 14 bases lay between the germline ends. Germline V lookup: CDR1 LGHDT, CDR2 YNNKEL (reference sequence). The CDR3 DNA reads as TGTGCCAGCAGCAAGGGGGGGACCATCAATGAGCAGTTCTTC. Translation gives CASSKGGTINEQFF.

The V gene is TRBV10-1, the J gene TRBJ2-1; tentative D call: TRBD1 (5 bases). V gave up 6 bases and J gave up 2 bases, with 17 bases separating them. The CDR3 totals 16 residues. Germline values: CDR1 WNHNN, CDR2 SYGVQD (reference sequence). The CDR3 is CASSPWAGQTYNEQFF. Written as DNA, the CDR3 is TGCGCCAGCAGCCCCTGGGCAGGGCAGACCTACAATGAGCAGTTCTTC.

The rearrangement uses TRBV6-5 and TRBJ1-1; no definite D call. The CDR3 totals 13 residues. Germline CDR1 reads MNHEY; CDR2 reads SVGAGI. Trimming left V 6 bases short and J 3 bases short, with 11 bases between. CDR3 DNA: TGTGCCAGCAGCCCGTACAGAGACACTGAAGCTTTCTTT. Translating it yields CASSPYRDTEAFF.

This CDR3 is CASSTGTGGRYGYTF. The CDR3 nucleotides are TGTGCCAGCAGTACCGGGACAGGGGGTCGTTATGGCTACACCTTC. The chain links TRBV6-5 to TRBJ1-2, with 11 nucleotides matching TRBD1. Unmatched junction bases numbered 7, after V lost 5 bases and J lost 5 bases. This CDR3 is built from 15 residues. Germline CDR1 and CDR2: MNHEY and SVGAGI.

The CDR3 DNA is TGTGCCAGCAGTAATACGGTGAACACTGAAGCTTTCTTT. It codes for CASSNTVNTEAFF. The rearrangement links TRBV27 to TRBJ1-1; D is uncertain. The V and J ends lost 5 bases and 0 bases respectively, with 7 bases between them. Germline assignment: CDR1 MNHEY and CDR2 SMNVEV (reference sequence). This CDR3 spans 13 amino acids.

This chain uses TRBV6-4 with TRBJ2-1, with TRBD2 identical over 8 bases. CDR1 MRHNA and CDR2 SNTAGT come from the germline V gene. The CDR3 runs 13 residues. Trimming took 6 bases from V and 10 from J; bases not matched to a gene: 8. DNA of the CDR3: TGTGCCAGCAGCCTAAGCGGGAGCCCCGAGCAGTTCTTC. The encoded protein is CASSLSGSPEQFF.

This sequence joins TRBV18 and TRBJ2-7, with TRBD2 identical over 15 bases. The CDR3 sequence is 16 residues long. Per the germline V gene, CDR1 is KGHSH and CDR2 is LQKENI. With V trimmed by 5 bases and J by 7 bases, 9 bases remained unmatched. Here the CDR3 reads CASSETGLAGGGEQYF. Here the CDR3 DNA reads TGTGCCAGCTCAGAAACGGGACTAGCGGGAGGAGGAGAGCAGTACTTC.

The V gene is TRBV27, the J gene TRBJ1-6; TRBD1 agrees at 8 bases. Germline CDR1 reads MNHEY; CDR2 reads SMNVEV (reference sequence). This CDR3 is 15 amino acids long. The junction had 5 bases not matched to a gene; V was cut back by 4 bases and J by 6 bases. CDR3 amino acids: CASSSDRAGNSPLHF. DNA for the CDR3: TGTGCCAGCAGTTCGGACAGGGCGGGTAATTCACCCCTCCACTTT.

This chain links TRBV10-3 with TRBJ2-2; 12 bases are shared with TRBD2. CDR1 is ENHRY and CDR2 is SYGVKD in the germline V gene. Trimming removed 2 bases from V and 4 bases from J; junction bases left unmatched: 2. The CDR3 runs to 16 residues. For the CDR3, the DNA is TGTGCCATCAGTGAGGGACTAGCGGGGATCACCGGGGAGCTGTTTTTT. Translated, it gives CAISEGLAGITGELFF.

Note on this clone: This specimen includes other DNA sequences encoding the same CDR3. The chain recombines TRBV2 with TRBJ2-1; 8 positions match TRBD2. The CDR3 length is 14 residues. Germline V gives CDR1 SNHLY, CDR2 FYNNEI. The V and J ends lost 7 bases and 0 bases, in that order; junction bases with no gene match: 2. This CDR3 reads CASTSGSSYNEQFF. The CDR3 DNA reads as TGTGCCAGCACGAGCGGGAGCTCCTACAATGAGCAGTTCTTC.

V and J are TRBV9 and TRBJ2-1, with D tentatively TRBD2 (6 bases). Between the trimmed V and J ends, which lost 4 bases and 1 base, there was a span of 12 bases. CDR1 is SGDLS, CDR2 YYNGEE, per germline. The CDR3 sequence is 15 residues long. The CDR3 is CASSPIAASYNEQFF. The CDR3 DNA reads as TGTGCCAGCAGCCCAATAGCGGCTTCCTACAATGAGCAGTTCTTC.

The chain uses TRBV6-1 and TRBJ2-6, with D tentatively TRBD2 (5 bases). V gave up 3 bases and J gave up 0 bases, with 15 bases separating them. This CDR3 is 18 amino acids long. The germline V gene has CDR1 MNHNS and CDR2 SASEGT. The CDR3 DNA reads TGTGCCAGCAGTGAGACCCCTGGACTGGGCTCTGGGGCCAACGTCCTGACTTTC. It yields the protein CASSETPGLGSGANVLTF.

V is TRBV27 and J is TRBJ1-1; TRBD1 matches 7 bases. Germline assignment: CDR1 MNHEY and CDR2 SMNVEV (reference sequence). This CDR3 comprises 15 residues. Losses at the gene ends were 5 bases for V and 0 bases for J; bases not matched to a gene: 6. The CDR3 coding sequence is TGTGCCAGCAGTCCCCAGACAGGGATGAACACTGAAGCTTTCTTT. Its translation: CASSPQTGMNTEAFF.